Described below is a single TCR beta chain sequence and its context. The record originates from a study of control samples from healthy donors and cancer patients. The CDR3 sequence is 13 residues long. Germline V gene data show CDR1 as WNHNN and CDR2 as SYGVQD (reference sequence). V lost 0 bases and J 8 bases, leaving 10 bases between the germline ends. Profiling relied on immunoSEQ multiplex PCR, and the TCRdb table lists in-frame clones only, not all of them. The sample contains approximately 170,000 clones, approximately 94% of which appear only once. The sequenced sample was blood. The V call is TRBV10-1, the J call TRBJ1-1; D might be TRBD1 (6 bases). The TCR was taken from a man younger than 45 in good health. The DNA of the CDR3 is TGCGCCAGCAGTGAGTCTCGGCAGGGGGAAGCTTTCTTT. Translating it yields CASSESRQGEAFF.